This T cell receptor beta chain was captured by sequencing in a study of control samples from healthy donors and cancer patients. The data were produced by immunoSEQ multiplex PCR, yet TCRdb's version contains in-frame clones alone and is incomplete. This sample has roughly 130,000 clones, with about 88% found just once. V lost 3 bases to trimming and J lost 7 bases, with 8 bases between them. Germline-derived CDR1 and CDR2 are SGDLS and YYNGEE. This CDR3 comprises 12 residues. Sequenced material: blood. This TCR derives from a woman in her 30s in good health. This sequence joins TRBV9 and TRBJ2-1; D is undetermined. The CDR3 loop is CASSAFLNEQFF. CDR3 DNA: TGTGCCAGCAGCGCCTTTTTAAATGAGCAGTTCTTC.